A single sample is the source of the 21 T cell receptor beta chains below, sequenced in a study of tissue T cells after allogeneic stem cell transplantation. Sequencing was performed with immunoSEQ multiplex PCR; in TCRdb, only in-frame clones are kept and a portion is missing. The table shows some 48,000 clones, with roughly 75% occurring only once. Sequencing input: sorted cells pooled from one or two spleens. The receptors were sampled from a pool of C57BL/6 mice in good health.

In regard to this clone: These gene names are mouse names. Coverage ceases 1 residue before the CDR3 finishes, and the germline J gene fills in the end. The genes are TRBV16 and TRBJ1-4; weak D call: TRBD1 (5 bases). The CDR3 totals 14 residues. V was pared by 3 bases and J by 0 bases, with 5 bases between. Germline V lookup: CDR1 SGHSA, CDR2 FRNQAP. The part of the CDR3 DNA that was read is TGTGCAAGCAGCTTCAGGGTTTCCAACGAAAGATTATTT. It specifies CASSFRVSNERLF. The complete CDR3 sequence is CASSFRVSNERLFF.

Concerning this clone itself: All gene names here are mouse names. The missing CDR3 end, 1 residue past where the read stops, is filled in from the germline J gene. The rearrangement joins TRBV4 to TRBJ1-6; 10 positions agree with TRBD1. TRBJ1-6 is sorted into the ORF group, with uncertain function. J was trimmed by 5 bases and V by 8 bases; bases with no gene match: 0. CDR1 and CDR2 from the germline V gene are LGHDT and YNNKQL (reference sequence). The CDR3 is 13 amino acids. CDR3 amino acids: CASGQGDNSPLYF. Partial CDR3 DNA: TGTGCCAGCGGACAGGGGGATAATTCGCCCCTCTAC.

A note on this clone: Mouse gene names and germline throughout. The CDR3 is cut off 1 residue early in the read; its end comes from the germline J gene. V is TRBV13-3 and J is TRBJ1-4; 10 bases match TRBD1. The CDR3 totals 16 residues. V lost 2 bases, J lost 3 bases, and 4 bases stayed unmatched. CDR1 is NNHDY and CDR2 is SYVADS in the germline V gene. This CDR3 reads CASSEMGTGANERLFF. CDR3 bases read: TGTGCCAGCAGTGAAATGGGGACAGGGGCCAACGAAAGATTATTT.

About this clone itself: Each gene name is a mouse one. The CDR3 end falls 1 residue outside the read, so it is completed with the germline J gene. The chain has TRBV4 and TRBJ1-5; D might be TRBD1 (6 bases). CDR3 length equals 14 residues. Germline V gene lookup returns CDR1 LGHDT and CDR2 YNNKQL (reference sequence). V lost 4 bases and J 3 bases, leaving 10 bases between the germline ends. Incomplete CDR3 DNA: TGTGCCAGCAGCTTCCGAGGGGGCAACCAGGCTCCGCTT. This gives the protein CASSFRGGNQAPL. The full CDR3 sequence reads CASSFRGGNQAPLF.

With regard to this clone: Gene names follow the mouse nomenclature. The missing CDR3 end, 1 residue past where the read stops, is filled in from the germline J gene. V and J are TRBV19 and TRBJ1-4, with D unresolved. From germline, CDR1 is FNHDT and CDR2 SITEND (reference sequence). V lost 2 bases to trimming and J lost 6 bases, with 5 bases between them. CDR3 length: 12 residues. The CDR3 protein is CASSIWDERLFF. CDR3 DNA (partial): TGTGCCAGCAGTATCTGGGACGAAAGATTATTT.

This clone was recorded a few times. Germline and genes here are mouse. The CDR3 is cut off 1 residue early in the read; its end comes from the germline J gene. This sequence joins TRBV19 and TRBJ1-5; D gene unclear. This CDR3 spans 12 amino acids. The germline CDR1 and CDR2 sequences are FNHDT and SITEND (reference sequence). With 3 bases removed from V and 4 bases from J, the gap between germline ends came to 5 bases. The CDR3 bases that were read are TGTGCCAGCAGTAACATGAACCAGGCTCCGCTT. This sequence encodes CASSNMNQAPL. The CDR3, in full, reads CASSNMNQAPLF.

This clone was counted only a few times. The gene names given are mouse names. The read terminates 1 residue before the CDR3 end, so the remaining end is supplied by the germline J gene. J is TRBJ2-7 and V is TRBV3; D unresolved. CDR1 is SNHLY and CDR2 is FYNGKV in the germline V gene (reference sequence). The CDR3 loop spans 14 amino acids. The germline V and J ends were trimmed by 4 bases and 7 bases, with 17 bases remaining between them. The CDR3 loop is CASSSSYGGREQYF. Incomplete CDR3 DNA: TGTGCCAGCAGCTCTTCCTACGGAGGGCGAGAACAGTAC.

As regards this clone: Gene names are mouse gene names. The sequenced fragment ends 1 residue before the CDR3 boundary, so the rest is inferred from the germline J gene. The rearrangement uses TRBV31 and TRBJ2-1; tentative D call: TRBD2 (7 bases). V was clipped by 0 bases and J by 3 bases, with 9 bases between them. Germline CDR1 reads GKSSPN; CDR2 reads SITVG. The CDR3 extends over 14 amino acids. CDR3 region: CAWSLGGRYAEQFF. The part of the CDR3 DNA that was read is TGTGCCTGGAGTCTAGGGGGGCGCTATGCTGAGCAGTTC.

Of note for this clone: Gene and germline names: mouse. Read data end 1 residue before the CDR3 end; the end is taken from the germline J gene. The chain is built from TRBV26 and TRBJ1-1; D unresolved. V was shortened by 7 bases and J by 0 bases, with 0 bases between the two germline ends. This CDR3 comprises 10 residues. The V gene's germline CDR1 is KGHPV and CDR2 FQNQEV (reference sequence). The CDR3 bases that were read are TGTGCCAGCACAAACACAGAAGTCTTC. Encoded protein: CASTNTEVF. The full-length CDR3 reads as CASTNTEVFF.

As to this clone: Gene names are the mouse ones. The CDR3 end lies 1 residue beyond the end of the read and is filled in from the germline J gene. The chain uses TRBV3 and TRBJ2-1; TRBD2 matches at 9 bases. Germline values: CDR1 SNHLY, CDR2 FYNGKV (reference sequence). V lost 6 bases and J lost 2; bases outside the gene matches: 5. This CDR3 contains 15 residues. Partial CDR3 DNA: TGTGCCAGCAGTCAGGACTGGGGTCACTATGCTGAGCAGTTC. Translated, it gives CASSQDWGHYAEQF. The whole CDR3 protein reads CASSQDWGHYAEQFF.

This clone has a handful of counts. Germline and genes: mouse. The missing CDR3 end, 1 residue past where the read stops, is filled in from the germline J gene. The rearrangement uses TRBV13-2 and TRBJ2-7; 10 bases fit TRBD1. CDR1 is NNHNN, CDR2 SYGAGS, per germline (reference sequence). This CDR3 is 13 amino acids long. The J segment lost 6 bases and the V segment lost 5 bases, leaving 5 bases of the junction unmatched. The CDR3 protein is CASGTDRGIEQYF. The covered CDR3 bases are TGTGCCAGCGGAACGGACAGGGGGATTGAACAGTAC.

A word on this clone: Gene names and germline match the mouse. The read halts 1 residue ahead of the CDR3 end, with the missing end drawn from the germline J gene. The V and J genes are TRBV14 and TRBJ1-4, with D possibly matching TRBD1 (5 bases). The V and J ends lost 3 bases and 1 base respectively, with 7 bases between them. The CDR3 sequence is 14 residues long. Germline CDR1 reads SGHDT; CDR2 reads FRDEAV. CDR3 bases read: TGTGCCAGCAGTTACGACAGTTCCAACGAAAGATTATTT. It yields the protein CASSYDSSNERLF. The CDR3, in full, reads CASSYDSSNERLFF.

As to this clone: Gene names and germline match the mouse. The read terminates 1 residue ahead of where the CDR3 ends, so the germline J gene completes it. The chain is built from TRBV5 and TRBJ2-3; D is possibly TRBD2 (6 bases). Trimming cost V 1 base and J 4 bases, with 9 bases left between them. From germline, CDR1 is LGHNA and CDR2 YNLKQL (reference sequence). The CDR3 contains 14 residues. The CDR3 is CASSQAGAPETLYF. CDR3 DNA (partial): TGTGCCAGCAGCCAAGCTGGGGCGCCAGAAACGCTGTAT.

Worth noting for this clone: Germline and genes here are mouse. The DNA ends 1 residue before the CDR3 does, and the rest of the CDR3 is filled in from the germline J gene. The V gene is TRBV13-3, the J gene TRBJ2-5, with no clear D. CDR3 size: 13 residues. Germline lookup yields CDR1 NNHDY and CDR2 SYVADS. V lost 0 bases and J lost 2, with 4 bases in between. The CDR3 protein is CASSDATQDTQYF. The sequenced part of the CDR3 DNA is TGTGCCAGCAGTGATGCGACCCAAGACACCCAGTAC.

On this clone: All gene names here are mouse names. Read sequence stops 1 residue before the CDR3 end, and the germline J gene provides the missing end. This chain links TRBV26 with TRBJ1-1, with 7 bases fitting TRBD1. The germline V gene encodes CDR1 KGHPV and CDR2 FQNQEV (reference sequence). Germline trimming cut 3 bases from V and 4 bases from J; bases unmatched to any gene: 2. CDR3 size: 13 residues. The chain's CDR3 is CASSLDRVTEVFF. The CDR3 bases that were read are TGTGCCAGCAGTCTAGACAGGGTCACAGAAGTCTTC.

On this clone: The listed genes are named as in mouse. The CDR3 sequence: CASSDNWGGFSQNTLYF. The covered CDR3 bases are TGTGCCAGCAGTGATAACTGGGGGGGTTTTAGTCAAAACACCTTGTAC. This chain connects TRBV13-3 to TRBJ2-4; TRBD2 aligns across 10 bases. The read comes to an end 1 residue before the CDR3 does, leaving the germline J gene to fill in the end. The CDR3 has 17 amino acids. Unmatched junction bases numbered 5, after V lost 1 base and J lost 0 bases. Germline loops: CDR1 NNHDY, CDR2 SYVADS.

Notes on this clone: Germline and genes: mouse. The CDR3 end lies 1 residue beyond the end of the read and is filled in from the germline J gene. This chain uses TRBV31 with TRBJ2-1, with 12 nucleotides matching TRBD2. This CDR3 has 15 amino acids. Germline CDR1 and CDR2: GKSSPN and SITVG. V lost 1 base, J lost 5 bases, and 3 bases stayed unmatched. CDR3 sequence reads: CAWSPDWGGDAEQFF. CDR3 DNA (partial): TGTGCCTGGAGTCCCGACTGGGGGGGCGATGCTGAGCAGTTC.

Turning to this clone: Genes and germline come from the mouse. The observed sequence ends 1 residue before the CDR3 terminus, with the missing tail filled in from the germline J gene. The chain links TRBV4 to TRBJ2-4, with TRBD2 identical over 10 bases. J was trimmed by 1 base and V by 6 bases; bases with no gene match: 4. CDR3 size: 15 residues. The germline gives CDR1 LGHDT, CDR2 YNNKQL (reference sequence). The CDR3 reads CASSRLGGGQNTLYF. CDR3 DNA (partial): TGTGCCAGCAGTCGACTGGGGGGCGGTCAAAACACCTTGTAC.

As concerns this clone: Mouse gene names and germline throughout. CDR3 region: CASSWDNSYNSPLYF. Incomplete CDR3 DNA: TGTGCCAGCAGCTGGGACAATTCCTATAATTCGCCCCTCTAC. The rearrangement links TRBV4 to TRBJ1-6; weak D call: TRBD1 (6 bases). Read sequence stops 1 residue before the CDR3 end, and the germline J gene provides the missing end. TRBJ1-6 is flagged as an ORF with uncertain function. The V gene's germline CDR1 is LGHDT and CDR2 YNNKQL (reference sequence). The CDR3 spans 15 residues. The germline V and J ends were trimmed by 4 bases and 0 bases, with 7 bases remaining between them.

With respect to this clone: The gene symbols are mouse symbols. The read ends 1 residue before the CDR3 terminus; that terminus is restored from the germline J gene. The V and J genes are TRBV13-3 and TRBJ1-6; D unclear. Being an ORF, TRBJ1-6 has a function that is uncertain. Germline values: CDR1 NNHDY, CDR2 SYVADS. The CDR3 covers 14 residues. Trimming pared 0 bases from V and 2 bases from J, leaving 3 bases between. The sequenced CDR3 bases are TGTGCCAGCAGTGATGTCACCTATAATTCGCCCCTCTAC. Translation gives CASSDVTYNSPLY. The CDR3, in full, reads CASSDVTYNSPLYF.

A remark on this clone: The genes and germline here are from mouse. With the read ending 1 residue before the CDR3 end, the germline J gene is used to fill in that end. The rearrangement uses TRBV15 and TRBJ2-7, with 14 bases identical to TRBD2. The CDR3 has 13 amino acids. With V trimmed by 6 bases and J by 9 bases, 4 bases remained unmatched. Germline V gene sequence: CDR1 SGHND, CDR2 FRSKSL. The sequenced CDR3 bases are TGTGCCAGCAGACCGGGACTGGGGGGGCTACAGTAC. This translates into CASRPGLGGLQY. In full, the CDR3 reads CASRPGLGGLQYF.